A single sample is the source of the 9 T cell receptor beta chains below, sequenced in a study of cytomegalovirus exposure and HLA in healthy donors. The PCR made use of 60 Vbeta and 13 Jbeta primers. Profiled with immunoSEQ multiplex PCR; TCRdb holds only in-frame clones, not every one. The sample lists about 190,000 clones, under 80% occurring once. What was sequenced was PBMCs. The receptor set was obtained from a man under 40 in good health and CMV-seropositive.

The chain combines TRBV27 with TRBJ1-6, with a tentative D call TRBD1 (5 bases). This CDR3 has 14 residues. Trimming pared 2 bases from V and 6 bases from J, leaving 8 bases between. Germline loops: CDR1 MNHEY, CDR2 SMNVEV (reference sequence). The CDR3 DNA sequence: TGTGCCAGCAGTTTACTGGGGGGTAATTCACCCCTCCACTTT. Translating it yields CASSLLGGNSPLHF.

The gene calls are TRBV29-1 and TRBJ2-1; 10 bases match TRBD2. V shed 4 bases and J 9 bases; nucleotides not matched to a gene: 15. The CDR3 spans 16 residues. Looked up from germline, CDR1 is SQVTM and CDR2 is ANQGSEA. In nucleotides, the CDR3 is TGCAGCGTTGGTAGGTTGGGGCTAGCGGGAGCCGGTGAGCAGTTCTTC. As protein: CSVGRLGLAGAGEQFF.

The rearrangement links TRBV5-6 to TRBJ2-6, with D perhaps matching TRBD1 (6 bases). The germline V gene has CDR1 SGHDT and CDR2 YYEEEE. CDR3 size: 17 residues. The ends were cut back, 3 bases at V and 0 bases at J, with 13 bases in the middle. CDR3: CASSSRQAPSGANVLTF. DNA for the CDR3: TGTGCCAGCAGCTCCCGACAGGCCCCCTCTGGGGCCAACGTCCTGACTTTC.

The rearrangement links TRBV28 to TRBJ1-3; D unresolved. The CDR3 spans 13 residues. CDR1 is MDHEN, CDR2 SYDVKM, per germline. V was cut by 5 bases and J by 2 bases, with 7 bases left in between. For the CDR3, the DNA is TGTGCCAGCAGTCCTCGTCCTGGAAACACCATATATTTT. Protein: CASSPRPGNTIYF.

The chain couples TRBV7-8 to TRBJ2-5, with a weak D call TRBD1 (6 bases). Deletions cut 4 bases from V and 11 bases from J, with 20 bases between. There are 14 residues in the CDR3. CDR1 is SGHVS and CDR2 is FQNEAQ in the germline V gene. The chain's CDR3 is CASSSRQVYGSQYF. CDR3 in DNA: TGTGCCAGCAGCTCCCGACAGGTTTACGGCTCGCAGTACTTC.

The CDR3 DNA is TGTGCCACATCGACAGGGCCAGCATCGGGCACCGGGGAGCTGTTTTTT. Amino acid sequence: CATSTGPASGTGELFF. The chain links TRBV19 to TRBJ2-2, with 7 bases that match TRBD1. After removal of 10 bases from V and 4 bases from J, the junction contained 15 bases not matched to a gene. The CDR3 consists of 16 residues. Germline V gene lookup returns CDR1 LNHDA and CDR2 SQIVND (reference sequence).

V and J are TRBV29-1 and TRBJ2-3; 10 bases match TRBD1. The CDR3 has 17 amino acids. Unmatched junction bases numbered 11, after V lost 0 bases and J lost 5 bases. From germline, CDR1 is SQVTM and CDR2 ANQGSEA. The DNA for the CDR3 is TGCAGCGTTGAAGATCATAGCGGGACAGGGGCAGGAGATACGCAGTATTTT. The encoded protein is CSVEDHSGTGAGDTQYF.

The rearrangement uses TRBV5-5 and TRBJ2-5; D gene unclear. The J call may be in error: the DNA end matches TRBJ2-7 better. CDR3 length: 11 amino acids. The V gene's germline CDR1 is SGHKS and CDR2 YYEKEE (reference sequence). The CDR3 sequence: CASSSTYEQYF. CDR3 in DNA: TGTGCCAGCAGCTCCACCTACGAGCAGTACTTC.

In DNA form, the CDR3 reads TGCGCCAGCAGCCAGCGCCTTGGTGGGGGCGGGACAGGTCCATACGAGCAGTACTTC. Protein sequence: CASSQRLGGGGTGPYEQYF. J is TRBJ2-7 and V is TRBV4-3; 8 nucleotides agree with TRBD1. The CDR3 totals 19 residues. From germline, CDR1 is LGHNA and CDR2 YSLEER. J lost 4 bases, V lost 3 bases, and 20 bases had no gene match.